Following are 23 T cell receptor beta chains from one sample sequenced in a study of T cells after yellow fever vaccination. TCRdb re-called the 5' RACE reads with MiXCR, one entry per CDR3 protein. The table shows about 220,000 distinct CDR3 sequences, with roughly 3% occurring only once. Sample: CD4+ T cells sorted from PBMCs, taken 10 days after the yellow fever booster vaccination. These receptors originate from a man aged 18-30 years who received the YFV17D yellow fever vaccine.

This clonotype turned up a few times. The chain joins TRBV5-4 to TRBJ2-7; the match to TRBD2 covers 7 bases. The ends lost 7 bases at V and 3 bases at J; junction bases unmatched: 7. The CDR3 sequence is 13 residues long. The germline V gene encodes CDR1 SGHNT and CDR2 YYREEE (reference sequence). CDR3 DNA: TGTGCCAGCTCTGTGGGGGGGGACTACGAGCAGTACTTC. Protein sequence: CASSVGGDYEQYF.

This clonotype appeared many times. The rearrangement joins TRBV5-4 to TRBJ2-3; 8 bases line up with TRBD1. CDR3 length: 17 amino acids. J gave up 1 base and V 4 bases, and 11 bases lay outside the gene matches. Germline assignment: CDR1 SGHNT and CDR2 YYREEE (reference sequence). CDR3 region: CASSGGGGQEGTDTQYF. CDR3 bases: TGTGCCAGCAGCGGCGGAGGGGGACAGGAAGGCACAGATACGCAGTATTTT.

This clonotype was picked up many times. The chain is built from TRBV7-8 and TRBJ1-1; possible D gene TRBD1, 6 bases. V lost 1 base and J lost 1, with 13 bases in between. This CDR3 has 16 amino acids. The germline V gene encodes CDR1 SGHVS and CDR2 FQNEAQ. CDR3 nucleotide sequence: TGTGCCAGCAGCTTAGGCCGCGGGGGCCGGAACACTGAAGCTTTCTTT. This gives the protein CASSLGRGGRNTEAFF.

V and J are TRBV29-1 and TRBJ1-2, with 9 bases identical to TRBD1. Germline V gene data show CDR1 as SQVTM and CDR2 as ANQGSEA. J lost 8 bases, V lost 4 bases, and 8 bases had no gene match. The CDR3 sequence is 13 residues long. The CDR3 DNA is TGCAGCGTTGGACCGCGACAGGGGGGAGGCTACACCTTC. Translation gives CSVGPRQGGGYTF.

This clonotype was detected a few times. The chain links TRBV5-4 to TRBJ2-4, with 14 bases that match TRBD2. The CDR3 sequence is 17 residues long. Germline V lookup: CDR1 SGHNT, CDR2 YYREEE (reference sequence). V lost 5 bases, J lost 3 bases, and 7 bases stayed unmatched. This CDR3 is CASRPGLAGENKNIQYF. Written as DNA, the CDR3 is TGTGCCAGCAGACCGGGACTAGCGGGGGAAAACAAAAACATTCAGTACTTC. The entire variable domain, with the rest obtained from reference TRBV5-4 and TRBJ2-4, is as follows: ETGVTQSPTHLIKTRGQQVTLRCSSQSGHNTVSWYQQALGQGPQFIFQYYREEENGRGNFPPRFSGLQFPNYSSELNVNALELDDSALYLCASRPGLAGENKNIQYFGAGTRLSVL.

The gene calls are TRBV5-5 and TRBJ2-5; D gene uncertain. Trimming removed 2 bases from V and 1 base from J, with 12 bases in between. In germline, CDR1 is SGHKS, CDR2 YYEKEE (reference sequence). This CDR3 region has 15 residues. The CDR3 spells CASSFWVNTQETQYF. DNA of the CDR3: TGTGCCAGCAGCTTTTGGGTCAATACCCAAGAGACCCAGTACTTC. Supplemented by reference TRBV5-5 and TRBJ2-5, the full variable domain reads DAGVTQSPTHLIKTRGQQVTLRCSPISGHKSVSWYQQVLGQGPQFIFQYYEKEERGRGNFPDRFSARQFPNYSSELNVNALLLGDSALYLCASSFWVNTQETQYFGPGTRLLVL.

The sample holds many counts of this clonotype. The chain uses TRBV7-9 and TRBJ2-3; 13 bases map to TRBD2. The germline gives CDR1 SEHNR, CDR2 FQNEAQ (reference sequence). The junction had 10 bases not matched to a gene; V was cut back by 5 bases and J by 2 bases. CDR3 size: 18 residues. The CDR3 region is CASSKTPGLAGATDTQYF. The CDR3, as DNA: TGTGCCAGCAGCAAGACTCCCGGACTAGCGGGGGCCACAGATACGCAGTATTTT.

This clonotype has only a few counts. The chain has TRBV5-1 and TRBJ2-7, with TRBD1 identical over 7 bases. V trimming: 4 bases; J trimming: 1 base; junction bases outside the gene matches: 8. Germline V gives CDR1 SGHRS, CDR2 YFSETQ. This CDR3 contains 15 residues. Here the CDR3 DNA reads TGCGCCAGCAGCACCAACTCCAGGGGGTCCTACGAGCAGTACTTC. This codes for CASSTNSRGSYEQYF.

This chain connects TRBV5-1 to TRBJ2-5, with 12 positions matching TRBD1. The CDR3 consists of 15 residues. The germline CDR1 and CDR2 sequences are SGHRS and YFSETQ. V was clipped by 6 bases and J by 5 bases; unmatched bases: 8. The CDR3 here is CASTPGQGARETQYF. The CDR3 coding sequence is TGCGCCAGCACTCCGGGACAGGGGGCGCGGGAGACCCAGTACTTC. Drawing the rest from reference TRBV5-1 and TRBJ2-5, the complete variable domain is KAGVTQTPRYLIKTRGQQVTLSCSPISGHRSVSWYQQTPGQGLQFLFEYFSETQRNKGNFPGRFSGRQFSNSRSEMNVSTLELGDSALYLCASTPGQGARETQYFGPGTRLLVL.

This clonotype was seen ten or more times. The V call is TRBV7-2, the J call TRBJ2-3; TRBD2 aligns across 7 bases. Germline loops: CDR1 SGHTA, CDR2 FQGNSA. The CDR3 totals 13 residues. The trim removed 1 base at V and 10 bases at J, leaving 5 bases unmatched. The CDR3 bases are TGTGCCAGCAGCTTAGTTGCGGGGGTGGCGCAGTATTTT. Translated, it gives CASSLVAGVAQYF.

This clonotype was seen a handful of times. The V gene is TRBV18, the J gene TRBJ1-1, with a tentative D call TRBD1 (5 bases). Per germline, CDR1 KGHSH and CDR2 LQKENI. Trimming cost V 2 bases and J 4 bases, with 17 bases left between them. The CDR3 is made up of 16 amino acids. CDR3 sequence: CASSPRPGSGGTEAFF. CDR3 in DNA: TGTGCCAGCTCACCAAGACCGGGGTCGGGGGGCACTGAAGCTTTCTTT.

This clonotype was found a few times. The CDR3 DNA is TGTGCCTTTCAAGCGGGGGGGTCCTACAATGAGCAGTTCTTC. This translates into CAFQAGGSYNEQFF. The chain has TRBV5-4 and TRBJ2-1; 10 bases are a match to TRBD2. The CDR3 is made up of 14 amino acids. Germline assignment: CDR1 SGHNT and CDR2 YYREEE (reference sequence). The V gene end was trimmed by 10 bases and the J gene end by 1 base; junction bases not matched to a gene: 5.

This clonotype was seen a handful of times. This chain links TRBV15 with TRBJ1-2; possible D gene TRBD1, 5 bases. V shed 1 base and J shed 6 bases, with 12 bases lying between them. CDR3 size: 14 residues. The germline gives CDR1 LNHNV, CDR2 YYDKDF (reference sequence). The chain's CDR3 is CATSRGTQGDGYTF. The DNA for the CDR3 is TGTGCCACCAGCAGAGGAACCCAGGGTGATGGCTACACCTTC.

This clonotype showed up many times. The rearrangement joins TRBV5-1 to TRBJ2-7, with D maybe TRBD1 (6 bases). The CDR3 contains 14 residues. V lost 4 bases to trimming and J lost 2 bases, with 13 bases between them. Germline V gives CDR1 SGHRS, CDR2 YFSETQ. The CDR3 DNA reads TGCGCCAGCAGCCTCGACAGGTTTCCCTACGAGCAGTACGTC. Its translation: CASSLDRFPYEQYV.

This clonotype was observed a handful of times. The rearrangement links TRBV10-3 to TRBJ2-5; the match to TRBD2 covers 14 bases. With 5 bases clipped from V and 4 bases from J, the junction kept 6 bases outside the gene matches. CDR3 length equals 16 residues. Germline-derived CDR1 and CDR2 are ENHRY and SYGVKD. CDR3 bases: TGTGCCATCAGTTTCCGACTAGCGGGGGGGGCAGAGACCCAGTACTTC. Translation gives CAISFRLAGGAETQYF.

A few counts support this clonotype. The gene calls are TRBV7-9 and TRBJ1-3, with D perhaps matching TRBD1 (6 bases). V gave up 4 bases and J gave up 4 bases, with 11 bases separating them. Per the germline V gene, CDR1 is SEHNR and CDR2 is FQNEAQ (reference sequence). This CDR3 is 14 amino acids long. CDR3 DNA: TGTGCCAGCAGCTATACCGGGACAGGAAACACCATATATTTT. As protein: CASSYTGTGNTIYF.

J is TRBJ2-3 and V is TRBV19, with TRBD1 matching over 8 bases. The CDR3 has 15 residues. V was pared by 6 bases and J by 6 bases, with 11 bases of the junction left unmatched. Per the germline V gene, CDR1 is LNHDA and CDR2 is SQIVND (reference sequence). DNA for the CDR3: TGTGCCAGTAGAAACAGGGGGATCTCGATGGATACGCAGTATTTT. Amino acids: CASRNRGISMDTQYF. Full variable domain (outside the CDR3, taken from reference TRBV19 and TRBJ2-3): DGGITQSPKYLFRKEGQNVTLSCEQNLNHDAMYWYRQDPGQGLRLIYYSQIVNDFQKGDIAEGYSVSREKKESFPLTVTSAQKNPTAFYLCASRNRGISMDTQYFGPGTRLTVL.

The chain recombines TRBV5-6 with TRBJ2-5, with 7 bases fitting TRBD1. V dropped 4 bases and J dropped 5; count of bases not matched to a gene: 5. The CDR3 runs to 13 residues. Germline V lookup: CDR1 SGHDT, CDR2 YYEEEE. This CDR3 is CASSIGGGETQYF. Here the CDR3 DNA reads TGTGCCAGCAGCATAGGGGGCGGTGAGACCCAGTACTTC.

This clonotype was recorded at least ten times. The chain joins TRBV5-1 to TRBJ2-2; D ambiguous. The CDR3 runs 15 residues. Germline V gene data show CDR1 as SGHRS and CDR2 as YFSETQ. V gave up 1 base and J gave up 0 bases, with 7 bases separating them. DNA of the CDR3: TGCGCCAGCAGCTTGTCACGCGCGAACACCGGGGAGCTGTTTTTT. It specifies CASSLSRANTGELFF.

The chain employs TRBV6-1 and TRBJ1-2; weak D call: TRBD1 (6 bases). This CDR3 region has 19 residues. V was clipped by 0 bases and J by 1 base, with 21 bases between them. The germline V gene encodes CDR1 MNHNS and CDR2 SASEGT. The CDR3 DNA reads as TGTGCCAGCAGTGAAGCGCGGGGAGGGGGGGCGCAAATTAACTATGGCTACACCTTC. The encoded protein is CASSEARGGGAQINYGYTF.

About this clonotype itself: A single base separates this from a much larger clone, so it may be a read error. V and J are TRBV18 and TRBJ1-1, with D uncertain. V lost 5 bases to trimming and J lost 4 bases, with 14 bases between them. Germline V lookup: CDR1 KGHSH, CDR2 LQKENI. The CDR3 is 14 residues long. The CDR3 sequence is CASSGIEGGTEAFF. CDR3 bases: TGTGCCAGCTCAGGCATTGAGGGAGGCACTGAAGCTTTCTTT. The variable domain in full, with the rest retrieved from reference TRBV18 and TRBJ1-1, is NAGVMQNPRHLVRRRGQEARLRCSPMKGHSHVYWYRQLPEEGLKFMVYLQKENIIDESGMPKERFSAEFPKEGPSILRIQQVVRGDSAAYFCASSGIEGGTEAFFGQGTRLTVV.

This clonotype was counted at least ten times. V gene TRBV7-2 combines with J gene TRBJ2-1; 13 positions agree with TRBD2. V shed 4 bases, J shed 7 bases, and the junction held 7 bases outside the gene matches. CDR3 length equals 16 residues. Germline V CDR1 and CDR2: SGHTA, FQGNSA. Here the CDR3 DNA reads TGTGCCAGCAGCTCGCTGCCGGGACTAGCGGGGAATGAGCAGTTCTTC. This translates into CASSSLPGLAGNEQFF.

This clonotype has just a few counts. The rearrangement links TRBV11-2 to TRBJ1-3, with a possible D match to TRBD1 (5 bases). Germline V gives CDR1 SGHAT, CDR2 FQNNGV. With 6 bases removed from V and 9 bases from J, the gap between germline ends came to 18 bases. The CDR3 spans 14 residues. CDR3 in DNA: TGTGCCAGCAGGGGACTGAAACAGGCGGGCACCATATATTTT. This codes for CASRGLKQAGTIYF.